This T cell receptor beta chain appears in the sequencing data of a study of shared clonotypes between healthy human individuals. Whole-study context: Three CD4 naive, three CD4 memory, two CD8 naive and one CD8 memory plate were used per donor.

Germline V lookup: CDR1 MNHNS, CDR2 SASEGT. V was clipped by 1 base and J by 5 bases, with 23 bases between them. The CDR3 runs 18 residues. Assay: immunoSEQ multiplex PCR; the TCRdb copy retains only in-frame clones and omits some. Of 2,500,000 or so clones listed, approximately 93% are singletons. This clone was detected only once. There were no recent acute infections or vaccinations among the donors, who were healthy HIV-negative adults. Among the donors, all were Caucasian adults who lived in Nashville, Tennessee. The sample was naive CD4+ T cells from PBMCs. As for subset: CD45RA+ positively selected. This chain joins TRBV6-1 and TRBJ2-5; a weak D match, TRBD1 (6 bases). This TCR came from a man between 18 and 29 years old in good health. Some clones in this sample may be carry-over from other donors' samples. CDR3 protein: CASSEVIFGTPDQETQYF. The CDR3 nucleotides read TGTGCCAGCAGTGAAGTGATCTTCGGGACACCGGATCAGGAGACCCAGTACTTC.